This T cell receptor (beta chain) was obtained from a study of shared clonotypes between healthy human individuals. As concerns this clone: Antigen unknown.

Broader study findings: Naive CD4 clonotypes were shared across a few donors at 4% to 5%.

Trimming took 0 bases from V and 4 from J; bases not matched to a gene: 14. The germline V gene encodes CDR1 SGHAT and CDR2 FQNNGV. The CDR3 is 19 amino acids. Clones were read by immunoSEQ multiplex PCR, and TCRdb kept only the in-frame ones, dropping some. The table lists about 1 million clones, around four fifths of them singletons. The material sequenced was memory CD4+ T cells sorted from blood. Subset: CD45RA-negative fraction. The chain joins TRBV11-2 to TRBJ2-1; 8 nucleotides line up with TRBD2. This TCR was recovered from a man between 18 and 29 years old in good health. CDR3 sequence reads: CASSLDQGESGSIYNEQFF. DNA of the CDR3: TGTGCCAGCAGCTTAGATCAGGGTGAAAGCGGGAGTATTTACAATGAGCAGTTCTTC.